This T cell receptor (beta chain) came from a study of blood T cells in healthy people across ages. Findings and caveats of the study: Per million T cells, TCR beta diversity dropped roughly linearly as age increased.

The use of a sample-barcoded 5' primer and a J-beta primer mix characterized a second PCR of roughly 6 to 11 cycles. Researchers report that a template-switch adaptor with 12 random nucleotides tagged each cDNA molecule. TCRdb re-derived calls from the 5' RACE reads in MiXCR, one entry per CDR3 protein. Among about 1.7 million distinct CDR3 sequences listed, 28% were seen once. This CDR3 region has 17 residues. The germline V gene encodes CDR1 MGHRA and CDR2 YSYEKL. The junction had 7 bases not matched to a gene; V was cut back by 3 bases and J by 0 bases. With regard to this clonotype: The antigen remains undetermined.

Sequencing was performed on blood. The clonotype originates from a woman aged 25 to 39 in good health. This chain connects TRBV4-1 to TRBJ2-2, with 7 nucleotides matching TRBD1. CDR3 DNA: TGCGCCAGCAGCCATACCGAGGGGGCCCCGAACACCGGGGAGCTGTTTTTT. It yields the protein CASSHTEGAPNTGELFF.